This T cell receptor beta chain was captured in a study of blood T cell repertoires in COVID-19 (dated by TCRdb to 2018 to 2020). Describing the broader study: The collaborator samples originated in the United States, Italy and Spain and spanned the acute and convalescent phases of COVID-19. The material from the prospective study consisted of cDNA or gDNA derived from T cells, B-cell-depleted T cells, or PBMCs. Where available, HLA class I and class II types were taken from metadata supplied by the sample provider and were not determined by assay-based typing. Deeply sampled blood TCRbeta repertoires from subjects exposed to, actively infected with, or recovered from COVID-19 were included in the dataset. Samples were obtained from the ongoing ImmuneRACE study (first 160 participants) and from over a thousand subjects provided by 6 global collaborators. Sample metadata almost always included a de-identified subject ID, COVID-19 status, age in years and sex. The repertoires were released in a freely available public database meant as a resource for research on the immune response to SARS-CoV-2. Points the paper makes about the study in general: The amount of clinical and demographic metadata varied by source and participant and was provided uncurated.

According to the germline V gene, CDR1 reads KGHSH and CDR2 reads LQKENI. Relative to germline, V is missing 4 bases and J is missing 0 bases, with 4 bases of the junction outside any gene match. The CDR3 runs 16 residues from the cysteine to the phenylalanine. Here the CDR3 DNA is all that survives: 48 bases in frame from base 1. The collaborating institutions used their own protocols to collect whole blood in K2EDTA tubes. For TCRbeta analysis, collaborators shipped samples in one of three forms: frozen whole blood, isolated PBMCs, or DNA extracted from either of those sample types. As to this clone: No antigen is known for it. The sample holds no much larger clone one base away, and base qualities are not on file.

The immunoSEQ Assay, a bias-controlled multiplex PCR, was used to amplify TCRbeta CDR3 regions from genomic DNA. On the study's bioinformatics: The number of nucleated cells in each sample was estimated by amplification of reference gene primers within the assay. To quantify the absolute abundance of each unique TCRbeta CDR3 rearrangement, sequence reads were collapsed and filtered. For each sample, productive Simpson clonality was calculated by taking the square root of Simpson's diversity index across productive rearrangements. The table was pulled from immuneACCESS by TCRdb, which kept in-frame rearrangements only. Such tables lose some clones; where checked, under half of the loss comes from unresolved V genes, and the rest has no known cause. V, J and clone size were drawn from that table, and D and trimming were deduced from the DNA. A total of about 150,000 clones appear in this sample, approximately 82% of them only once. 9.8% of the sample rests with the top ten.

The TCR originated in a woman in her fifties or sixties with acute or convalescent COVID-19. The rearranged chain carries TRBV18 and TRBJ2-1, with 9 bases in between that match TRBD1. Sequences were obtained from peripheral blood. CDR3 sequence: CASSRLTGGSYNEQFF. The base sequence is TGTGCCAGCTCACGACTGACAGGGGGCTCCTACAATGAGCAGTTCTTC.